Presented here are 21 T cell receptor beta chains from one specimen sequenced in a study of T-cell memory formation after mild COVID-19. TCRdb itself ran the 5' RACE reads through MiXCR, one entry per CDR3 protein. The sample yields approximately 100,000 distinct CDR3 sequences, approximately 10% seen once. The sample consisted of PBMCs or a T cell subset sorted from them (not recorded which). These receptors were collected from a young man who had mild COVID-19 (a few samples of this study predate the infection). Cell type and time point are not known.

V and J are TRBV5-6 and TRBJ2-7; TRBD2 is a possible D gene (6 bases). CDR1 is SGHDT, CDR2 YYEEEE, per germline. V was shortened by 4 bases and J by 5 bases, with 16 bases between the two germline ends. The CDR3 sequence is 14 residues long. This CDR3 reads CASSQDGRIHEQYF. The CDR3 nucleotides read TGTGCCAGCAGCCAGGACGGGAGAATCCACGAGCAGTACTTC.

This clonotype was observed a handful of times. This sequence joins TRBV20-1 and TRBJ1-4, with 11 bases matching TRBD1. J lost 8 bases, V lost 6 bases, and 20 bases had no gene match. This CDR3 contains 18 residues. Germline CDR1 reads DFQATT; CDR2 reads SNEGSKA (reference sequence). CDR3 sequence (DNA): TGCAGTGCCATTATTGTAGAGGACAGGGGGCTTTTAAGCGAAAAACTGTTTTTT. Amino acid sequence: CSAIIVEDRGLLSEKLFF.

The rearrangement links TRBV7-9 to TRBJ2-7; 9 bases match TRBD1. CDR3 length: 19 residues. J lost 1 base, V lost 5 bases, and 18 bases had no gene match. The germline gives CDR1 SEHNR, CDR2 FQNEAQ (reference sequence). The CDR3 coding sequence is TGTGCCAGCAGCACCACCCTAGTCGGACAGGGGATTTTGTCCTACGAGCAGTACTTC. Amino acids: CASSTTLVGQGILSYEQYF.

This clonotype was recorded at least ten times. Written as DNA, the CDR3 is TGCGCCAGCAGCCCCACAGCCTACAATGAGCAGTTCTTC. It specifies CASSPTAYNEQFF. The V gene is TRBV4-1, the J gene TRBJ2-1; D gene ambiguous. Germline V gene sequence: CDR1 MGHRA, CDR2 YSYEKL. V was shortened by 4 bases and J by 2 bases, with 6 bases between the two germline ends. This CDR3 has 13 amino acids.

The V and J genes are TRBV7-9 and TRBJ2-7, with D possibly being TRBD1 (6 bases). Looked up from germline, CDR1 is SEHNR and CDR2 is FQNEAQ (reference sequence). With 5 bases removed from V and 3 bases from J, the gap between germline ends came to 17 bases. CDR3 size: 15 residues. CDR3: CASSPPTGLDYEQYF. The DNA for the CDR3 is TGTGCCAGCAGCCCTCCCACAGGGTTGGACTACGAGCAGTACTTC.

This clonotype was observed a few times. V usage is TRBV3-2 and J usage is TRBJ1-5; the DNA was not used to check the table's D call, TRBD1. TRBV3-2 is termed a pseudogene. The CDR3 has 13 amino acids. The CDR3 bases are TGTGCCAGCAGGGCACAGGGACGGCAGCCCCAGCATTTT. It yields the protein CASRAQGRQPQHF.

Many counts were recorded for this clonotype. The chain combines TRBV11-2 with TRBJ2-7; 7 positions match TRBD2. The ends lost 4 bases at V and 2 bases at J; junction bases unmatched: 2. The germline CDR1 and CDR2 sequences are SGHAT and FQNNGV. This CDR3 comprises 13 residues. CDR3 sequence reads: CASSSGLTYEQYF. The DNA of the CDR3 is TGTGCCAGCAGCTCGGGACTAACCTACGAGCAGTACTTC. The variable domain in full, completed from reference TRBV11-2 and TRBJ2-7, reads EAGVAQSPRYKIIEKRQSVAFWCNPISGHATLYWYQQILGQGPKLLIQFQNNGVVDDSQLPKDRFSAERLKGVDSTLKIQPAKLEDSAVYLCASSSGLTYEQYFGPGTRLTVT.

This clonotype has a handful of counts. The V and J genes are TRBV6-6 and TRBJ1-1; no firm D call. The CDR3 totals 13 residues. Trimming shortened V by 8 bases and J by 0 bases, and 10 bases separated the two germline ends. CDR1 is MNHNY and CDR2 is SVGAGI in the germline V gene (reference sequence). CDR3 residues: CASLYRVNTEAFF. The CDR3 DNA reads as TGTGCCAGCTTATACAGAGTGAACACTGAAGCTTTCTTT.

This clonotype was seen many times. The chain couples TRBV5-6 to TRBJ2-2; maybe TRBD2 (5 bases). The CDR3 spans 15 residues. V lost 3 bases to trimming and J lost 4 bases, with 13 bases between them. Germline CDR1 and CDR2: SGHDT and YYEEEE. The chain's CDR3 is CASSSTSGSTGELFF. In DNA form, the CDR3 reads TGTGCCAGCAGCTCCACTTCGGGGAGCACCGGGGAGCTGTTTTTT. Full variable domain (remainder filled in from reference TRBV5-6 and TRBJ2-2): DAGVTQSPTHLIKTRGQQVTLRCSPKSGHDTVSWYQQALGQGPQFIFQYYEEEERQRGNFPDRFSGHQFPNYSSELNVNALLLGDSALYLCASSSTSGSTGELFFGEGSRLTVL.

The chain is built from TRBV12-3 or TRBV12-4 and TRBJ2-2; D is uncertain. The CDR3 loop spans 11 amino acids. The germline V and J ends were trimmed by 3 bases and 7 bases, with 3 bases remaining between them. The CDR3 nucleotides are TGTGCCAGCAGTTTTATCGGGGAGCTGTTTTTT. Amino acids: CASSFIGELFF.

This clonotype was counted only a few times. V usage is TRBV7-9 and J usage is TRBJ2-5; maybe TRBD1 (6 bases). V dropped 5 bases and J dropped 5 bases, with 18 bases sitting between them. CDR3 length equals 15 residues. CDR1 is SEHNR, CDR2 FQNEAQ, per germline (reference sequence). CDR3 nucleotide sequence: TGTGCCAGCAGCCTCGGATTGGGGGCGCGGGAGACCCAGTACTTC. The encoded protein is CASSLGLGARETQYF.

Points on this clonotype: A junction end diverges from the germline sequence, so it may reflect a read error. This chain joins TRBV4-1 and TRBJ2-6, with D possibly called TRBD1 or TRBD2 (5 bases each). From germline, CDR1 is MGHRA and CDR2 YSYEKL. The CDR3 is 14 amino acids. CDR3 in DNA: TGCGCCAGCAGCCAAGAATCCGGGGCGAACGTCCTGACTTTC. Amino acids: CASSQESGANVLTF.

The rearrangement uses TRBV15 and TRBJ1-5, with unresolved D. This CDR3 comprises 15 residues. Looked up from germline, CDR1 is LNHNV and CDR2 is YYDKDF (reference sequence). Trimming took off 9 bases at V and 4 bases at J, with 19 bases between the two ends. CDR3 DNA sequence: TGTGCCACGCGGTCTGAACGGTTTTTAAATCAGCCCCAGCATTTT. This translates into CATRSERFLNQPQHF.

This clonotype has more than one count but fewer than ten. The J gene is TRBJ1-1, the V gene TRBV20-1; maybe TRBD1 (6 bases). Between the trimmed V and J ends, which lost 7 bases and 0 bases, there was a span of 9 bases. Germline CDR1 DFQATT, CDR2 SNEGSKA (reference sequence). The CDR3 has 12 residues. CDR3 amino acids: CSVRDMNTEAFF. The CDR3 DNA follows: TGCAGTGTTAGGGACATGAACACTGAAGCTTTCTTT.

The V call is TRBV6-5, the J call TRBJ2-7; no definite D call. CDR1 and CDR2 from the germline V gene are MNHEY and SVGAGI. V shed 2 bases and J shed 3 bases, with 8 bases lying between them. The CDR3 length is 13 residues. This CDR3 is CASSYGYSYEQYF. The CDR3 nucleotides are TGTGCCAGCAGTTACGGATACAGCTACGAGCAGTACTTC.

This rearrangement joins TRBV20-1 to TRBJ2-3; D might be TRBD1 or TRBD2, each matching 6 bases. CDR3 size: 14 residues. From germline, CDR1 is DFQATT and CDR2 SNEGSKA (reference sequence). V lost 0 bases and J lost 2, with 9 bases in between. CDR3 in DNA: TGCAGTGCTAGAGATGGGGGGCACACAGATACGCAGTATTTT. It is translated as CSARDGGHTDTQYF.

There are a few counts of this clonotype. The chain links TRBV7-9 to TRBJ1-2, with TRBD1 matching over 9 bases. V lost 4 bases, J lost 4 bases, and 7 bases stayed unmatched. The CDR3 has 15 amino acids. Germline V gene data show CDR1 as SEHNR and CDR2 as FQNEAQ (reference sequence). The CDR3 DNA sequence: TGTGCCAGCAGCTCCCCGAGGACAGGGGTCTATGGCTACACCTTC. Protein: CASSSPRTGVYGYTF.

The rearrangement joins TRBV5-5 to TRBJ2-3; unclear D gene. Germline V gene data show CDR1 as SGHKS and CDR2 as YYEKEE (reference sequence). This CDR3 has 16 amino acids. Trimming pared 1 base from V and 2 bases from J, leaving 14 bases between. CDR3 nucleotides: TGTGCCAGCAGCTTGTGGGTGGGAAGGGTCACAGATACGCAGTATTTT. Protein product: CASSLWVGRVTDTQYF.

This clonotype was seen only a few times. The rearrangement joins TRBV6-5 to TRBJ2-7; D ambiguous. V gave up 7 bases and J gave up 7 bases, with 11 bases separating them. The CDR3 sequence is 11 residues long. Germline values: CDR1 MNHEY, CDR2 SVGAGI. CDR3 sequence (DNA): TGTGCCAGCAACTCCGGACCAGAGCAGTACTTC. Amino acids: CASNSGPEQYF.

The chain employs TRBV20-1 and TRBJ1-2; D may be TRBD1 (6 bases). V was trimmed by 0 bases and J by 7 bases, leaving 12 bases between them. Germline V gene sequence: CDR1 DFQATT, CDR2 SNEGSKA (reference sequence). The CDR3 consists of 13 residues. CDR3 in DNA: TGCAGTGCTAGAGAGGTCCAGACAGGTGGCTACACCTTC. Its protein is CSAREVQTGGYTF.

This clonotype occurred a few times. This chain links TRBV7-9 with TRBJ1-6, with 7 bases identical to TRBD1. V was clipped by 8 bases and J by 4 bases; unmatched bases: 2. The CDR3 loop spans 13 amino acids. Germline CDR1 is SEHNR and CDR2 is FQNEAQ (reference sequence). In DNA, the CDR3 is TGTGCCAGCGGGGACAGTTATAATTCACCCCTCCACTTT. It codes for CASGDSYNSPLHF.